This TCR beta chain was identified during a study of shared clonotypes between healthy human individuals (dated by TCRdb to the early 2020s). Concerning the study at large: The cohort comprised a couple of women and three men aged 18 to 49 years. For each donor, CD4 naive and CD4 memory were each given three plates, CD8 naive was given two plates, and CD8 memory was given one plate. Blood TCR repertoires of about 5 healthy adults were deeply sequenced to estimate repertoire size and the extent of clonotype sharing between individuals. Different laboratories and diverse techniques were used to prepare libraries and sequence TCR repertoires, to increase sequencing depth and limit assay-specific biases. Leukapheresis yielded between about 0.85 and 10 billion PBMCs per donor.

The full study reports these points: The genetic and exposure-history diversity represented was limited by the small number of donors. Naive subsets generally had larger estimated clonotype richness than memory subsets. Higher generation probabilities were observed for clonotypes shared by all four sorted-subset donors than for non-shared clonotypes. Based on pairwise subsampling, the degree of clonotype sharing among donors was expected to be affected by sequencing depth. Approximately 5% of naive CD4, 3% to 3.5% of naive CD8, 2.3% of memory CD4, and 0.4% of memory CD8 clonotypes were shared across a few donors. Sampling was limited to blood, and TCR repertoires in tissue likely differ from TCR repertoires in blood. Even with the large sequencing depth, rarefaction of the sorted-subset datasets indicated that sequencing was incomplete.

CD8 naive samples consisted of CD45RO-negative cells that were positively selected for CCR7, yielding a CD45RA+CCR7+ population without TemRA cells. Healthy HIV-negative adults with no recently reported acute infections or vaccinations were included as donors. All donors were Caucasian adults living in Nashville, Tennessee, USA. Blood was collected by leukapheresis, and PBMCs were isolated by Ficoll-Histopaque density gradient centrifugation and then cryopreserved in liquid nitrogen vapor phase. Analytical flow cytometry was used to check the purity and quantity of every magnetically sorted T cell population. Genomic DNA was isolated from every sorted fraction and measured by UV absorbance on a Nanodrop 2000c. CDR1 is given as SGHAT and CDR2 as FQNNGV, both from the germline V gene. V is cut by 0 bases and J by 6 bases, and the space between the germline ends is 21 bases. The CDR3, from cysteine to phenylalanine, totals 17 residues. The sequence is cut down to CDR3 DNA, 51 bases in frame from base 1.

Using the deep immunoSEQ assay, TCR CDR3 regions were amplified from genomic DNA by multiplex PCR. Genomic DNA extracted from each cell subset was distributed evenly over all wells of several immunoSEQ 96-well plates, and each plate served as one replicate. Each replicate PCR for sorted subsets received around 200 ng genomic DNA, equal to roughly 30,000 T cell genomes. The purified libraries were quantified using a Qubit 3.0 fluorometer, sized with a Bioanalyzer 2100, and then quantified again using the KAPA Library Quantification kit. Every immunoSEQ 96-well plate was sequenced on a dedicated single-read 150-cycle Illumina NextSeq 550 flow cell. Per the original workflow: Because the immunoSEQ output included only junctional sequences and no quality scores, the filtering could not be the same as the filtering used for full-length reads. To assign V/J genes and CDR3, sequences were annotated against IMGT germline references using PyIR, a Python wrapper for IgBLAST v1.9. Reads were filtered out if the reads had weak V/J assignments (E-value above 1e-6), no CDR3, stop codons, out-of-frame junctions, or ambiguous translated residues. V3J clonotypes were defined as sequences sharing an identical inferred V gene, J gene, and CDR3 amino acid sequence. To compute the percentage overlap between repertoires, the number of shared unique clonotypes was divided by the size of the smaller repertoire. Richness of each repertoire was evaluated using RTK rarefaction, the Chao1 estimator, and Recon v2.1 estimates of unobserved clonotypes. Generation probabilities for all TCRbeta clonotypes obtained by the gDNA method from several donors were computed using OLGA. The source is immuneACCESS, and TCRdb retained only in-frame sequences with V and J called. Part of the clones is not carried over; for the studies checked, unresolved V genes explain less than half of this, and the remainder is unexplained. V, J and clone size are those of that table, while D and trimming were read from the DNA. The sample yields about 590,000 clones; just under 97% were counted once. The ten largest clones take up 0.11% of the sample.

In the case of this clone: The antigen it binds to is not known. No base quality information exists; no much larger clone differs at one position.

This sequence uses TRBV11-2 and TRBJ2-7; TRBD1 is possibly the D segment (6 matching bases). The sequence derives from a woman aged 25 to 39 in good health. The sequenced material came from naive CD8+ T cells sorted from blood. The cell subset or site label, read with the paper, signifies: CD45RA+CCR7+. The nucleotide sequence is TGTGCCAGCAGCTTAGATCTCATCAGGGGAAAGTCGAGCGAGCAGTACTTC. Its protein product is CASSLDLIRGKSSEQYF.